The T cell receptor (beta chain) described here comes from a study of T cell responses to AZD1222 COVID-19 vaccine. Study observations and caveats: Among AZD1222 vaccinees, only five to seven were seropositive at baseline.

Germline assignment: CDR1 MDHEN and CDR2 SYDVKM. Trimming cost V 2 bases and J 12 bases; bases outside gene matches: 10. CDR3 size: 15 residues. The repertoire was sequenced with immunoSEQ multiplex PCR; TCRdb's copy has only in-frame clones and lacks some. In the table there are about 170,000 clones, approximately 88% of which are singletons. As concerns this clone: Its matching antigen is unknown.

This receptor was taken from an adult in good health. This material consisted of peripheral blood, taken on day 0 of AZD1222 vaccination. The rearrangement links TRBV28 to TRBJ2-1; 10 bases line up with TRBD2. The CDR3 DNA reads TGTGCCAGCAGTTTAACGGCAGCGGGAGGGCCTGGGCAGTTCTTC. Translated: CASSLTAAGGPGQFF.